This entry lists 17 T cell receptor beta chains sequenced from one sample in a study of CD8+ T cells in alopecia areata. RNA, once extracted, was reverse transcribed into cDNA for use as the sequencing template. The repertoire was sequenced with immunoSEQ multiplex PCR; TCRdb's copy has only in-frame clones and lacks some. This table has about 120,000 clones, 55% to 65% appearing once. The sample comprised CD4+ T cells sorted from blood. The receptors were sampled from a human donor in good health.

This chain links TRBV15 with TRBJ1-2; 7 bases align to TRBD1. The J segment lost 3 bases and the V segment lost 3 bases, leaving 4 bases of the junction unmatched. CDR1 is LNHNV, CDR2 YYDKDF, per germline (reference sequence). The CDR3 contains 14 residues. CDR3: CATSSAGGYYGYTF. CDR3 nucleotides: TGTGCCACCAGCAGTGCAGGGGGGTACTATGGCTACACCTTC.

This clone was observed once. The rearrangement links TRBV4-2 to TRBJ2-1; possible D gene TRBD1, 6 bases. Trimming took 4 bases from V and 0 from J, leaving 16 bases between them. Per the germline V gene, CDR1 is LGHNA and CDR2 is YNFKEQ. The CDR3 spans 17 residues. The DNA for the CDR3 is TGTGCCAGCAGCCGTACCGGGACACCCAGCTCCTACAATGAGCAGTTCTTC. Translation gives CASSRTGTPSSYNEQFF.

The rearrangement uses TRBV11-3 and TRBJ2-1, with D uncertain. The CDR3 is 14 residues long. Trimming took off 9 bases at V and 4 bases at J, with 16 bases between the two ends. Germline V gene sequence: CDR1 SGHNT, CDR2 YENEEA. CDR3 nucleotides: TGTGCCAGTGCCGGGCCGCCGATATACAATGAGCAGTTCTTC. Translated, it gives CASAGPPIYNEQFF.

This clone was observed once. V and J are TRBV29-1 and TRBJ2-3; 10 bases match TRBD2. Germline V gene data show CDR1 as SQVTM and CDR2 as ANQGSEA. This CDR3 has 12 amino acids. Trimming cost V 4 bases and J 8 bases; bases outside gene matches: 3. CDR3 amino acids: CSVGLAGVTQYF. CDR3 in DNA: TGCAGCGTTGGGCTAGCGGGGGTTACGCAGTATTTT.

The chain employs TRBV5-6 and TRBJ2-7, with D maybe TRBD2 (5 bases). Trimming pared 2 bases from V and 5 bases from J, leaving 20 bases between. The germline CDR1 and CDR2 sequences are SGHDT and YYEEEE. The CDR3 extends over 16 amino acids. The CDR3 DNA reads TGTGCCAGCAGCTTTATCTCCGGGAAAGAGACCCACGAGCAGTACTTC. This encodes CASSFISGKETHEQYF.

The chain is built from TRBV5-1 and TRBJ1-5; D uncertain. The CDR3 has 13 amino acids. Germline V gives CDR1 SGHRS, CDR2 YFSETQ. The V gene lost 3 bases and the J gene lost 0 bases, with 4 bases spanning the gap. Here the CDR3 DNA reads TGCGCCAGCAGCTACGATAGCAATCAGCCCCAGCATTTT. Translating it yields CASSYDSNQPQHF.

The chain recombines TRBV9 with TRBJ2-3; perhaps D is TRBD1 or TRBD2 (5 bases each). V was shortened by 0 bases and J by 6 bases, with 11 bases between the two germline ends. The germline V gene has CDR1 SGDLS and CDR2 YYNGEE. This CDR3 is built from 14 residues. CDR3 bases: TGTGCCAGCAGCGTAGTGACTTGGGGGGATACGCAGTATTTT. Protein product: CASSVVTWGDTQYF.

The rearrangement links TRBV7-2 to TRBJ2-3; D is perhaps TRBD1 (5 bases). Germline CDR1 SGHTA, CDR2 FQGNSA. The V end was cut by 0 bases, the J end by 4 bases, with 11 bases between. The CDR3 has 15 amino acids. CDR3 DNA: TGTGCCAGCAGCTTAGCGGGCTCAGGGTCAGATACGCAGTATTTT. The encoded protein is CASSLAGSGSDTQYF.

The gene calls are TRBV29-1 and TRBJ1-2; 7 nucleotides line up with TRBD1. Germline trimming cut 2 bases from V and 4 bases from J; bases unmatched to any gene: 4. From germline, CDR1 is SQVTM and CDR2 ANQGSEA. This CDR3 comprises 13 residues. The DNA of the CDR3 is TGCAGCGTTGAACGAAGGACAGGCTATGGCTACACCTTC. This sequence encodes CSVERRTGYGYTF.

This chain connects TRBV5-6 to TRBJ2-3; D call uncertain. Trimming shortened V by 4 bases and J by 1 base, and 1 base separated the two germline ends. The germline V gene encodes CDR1 SGHDT and CDR2 YYEEEE. The length of the CDR3 is 11 residues. CDR3 DNA sequence: TGTGCCAGCAGCCGCACAGATACGCAGTATTTT. It codes for CASSRTDTQYF.

The chain uses TRBV5-1 and TRBJ2-1; the D gene is possibly TRBD1 (6 bases). Germline CDR1 and CDR2: SGHRS and YFSETQ. CDR3 length equals 15 residues. Trimming removed 6 bases from V and 4 bases from J, with 17 bases in between. Here the CDR3 reads CASNGQAQGYNEQFF. Here the CDR3 DNA reads TGCGCCAGCAACGGGCAGGCCCAGGGGTACAATGAGCAGTTCTTC.

This sequence joins TRBV5-6 and TRBJ2-1; D is possibly TRBD1 (6 bases). The germline V and J ends were trimmed by 5 bases and 6 bases, with 12 bases remaining between them. This CDR3 region has 13 residues. Germline lookup yields CDR1 SGHDT and CDR2 YYEEEE. In DNA, the CDR3 is TGTGCCAGCAGGCGCTGGGGGCCCAATGAGCAGTTCTTC. Translation gives CASRRWGPNEQFF.

The rearrangement joins TRBV25-1 to TRBJ1-5; TRBD1 might be the D (5 bases). This CDR3 comprises 13 residues. V lost 10 bases to trimming and J lost 5 bases, with 15 bases between them. The germline V gene encodes CDR1 MGHDK and CDR2 SYGVNS. The DNA for the CDR3 is TGTGCCATCCCGGGGCAGTTGGATCAGCCCCAGCATTTT. This sequence encodes CAIPGQLDQPQHF.

The chain couples TRBV10-3 to TRBJ1-4; 11 positions match TRBD1. With 7 bases clipped from V and 7 bases from J, the junction kept 5 bases outside the gene matches. Germline V gene sequence: CDR1 ENHRY, CDR2 SYGVKD. The CDR3 is 14 residues long. The CDR3 nucleotides read TGTGCCATCAAACCCGGGACAGGGGGTGAAAAACTGTTTTTT. Translating gives CAIKPGTGGEKLFF.

This chain links TRBV11-2 with TRBJ1-5, with unresolved D. Trimming removed 5 bases from V and 6 bases from J, with 11 bases in between. This CDR3 spans 13 amino acids. Germline CDR1 SGHAT, CDR2 FQNNGV. The CDR3 here is CASSLTWGQPQHF. CDR3 DNA sequence: TGTGCCAGCAGCCTAACCTGGGGTCAGCCCCAGCATTTT.

This chain joins TRBV29-1 and TRBJ2-7; 9 positions match TRBD1. CDR3 size: 13 residues. The J segment lost 2 bases and the V segment lost 6 bases, leaving 5 bases of the junction unmatched. Looked up from germline, CDR1 is SQVTM and CDR2 is ANQGSEA. CDR3 nucleotide sequence: TGCAGCGTAACCGGGACAGGGACCTACGAGCAGTACTTC. This codes for CSVTGTGTYEQYF.

This chain connects TRBV5-1 to TRBJ2-6; a weak D match, TRBD1 (5 bases). Germline CDR1 is SGHRS and CDR2 is YFSETQ. The CDR3 loop spans 16 amino acids. Trimming left V 6 bases short and J 1 base short, with 14 bases between. The CDR3 is CASKQGITSGANVLTF. The CDR3 DNA reads as TGCGCCAGCAAGCAGGGTATTACGTCTGGGGCCAACGTCCTGACTTTC.